The next 29 T cell receptor beta chains were all read from a single sample in a study of T cell clonotyping in hematopoietic cell transplantation. TCRdb's copy holds only in-frame clones and misses some; the assay was immunoSEQ multiplex PCR. The sample includes about 12,000 clones, roughly 53% of them seen just once. The sequenced material came from peripheral blood mononuclear cells. Every receptor here comes from a man aged 45-65 years in good health. Some clones in this sample may be carry-over from other donors' samples.

This clone has more than one count but fewer than ten. The chain is built from TRBV10-1 and TRBJ2-7; TRBD1 aligns across 10 bases. Germline V gene sequence: CDR1 WNHNN, CDR2 SYGVQD (reference sequence). This CDR3 is 13 amino acids long. V was pared by 6 bases and J by 4 bases, with 3 bases of the junction left unmatched. Written as DNA, the CDR3 is TGCGCCAGCAGCCGGGACAGGGGATACGAGCAGTACTTC. Protein: CASSRDRGYEQYF.

The V and J genes are TRBV7-2 and TRBJ1-4; D possibly corresponds to TRBD1 (6 bases). Trimming removed 5 bases from V and 7 bases from J, with 11 bases in between. Germline V gene lookup returns CDR1 SGHTA and CDR2 FQGNSA. This CDR3 has 13 amino acids. The CDR3: CASSAQGSEKLFF. CDR3 bases: TGTGCCAGCAGCGCACAGGGTAGTGAAAAACTGTTTTTT. The whole variable domain, filled in from reference TRBV7-2 and TRBJ1-4, reads GAGVSQSPSNKVTEKGKDVELRCDPISGHTALYWYRQSLGQGLEFLIYFQGNSAPDKSGLPSDRFSAERTGGSVSTLTIQRTQQEDSAVYLCASSAQGSEKLFFGSGTQLSVL.

The chain combines TRBV9 with TRBJ1-2, with D unclear. The CDR3 is 13 residues long. The germline V gene has CDR1 SGDLS and CDR2 YYNGEE. V was shortened by 1 base and J by 8 bases, with 12 bases between the two germline ends. CDR3 nucleotides: TGTGCCAGCAGCGTAAATGACATTGCGGGCTACACCTTC. Protein sequence: CASSVNDIAGYTF.

This clone was seen just once. The genes are TRBV6-1 and TRBJ2-7; D may be TRBD1 or TRBD2 (5 bases each). Germline V CDR1 and CDR2: MNHNS, SASEGT. The V gene lost 10 bases and the J gene lost 0 bases, with 19 bases spanning the gap. This CDR3 has 15 amino acids. CDR3 bases: TGTGCCATCTCTCAGGGTTTTGAGGGCTCCTACGAGCAGTACTTC. It is translated as CAISQGFEGSYEQYF.

This clone occurred a few times. The chain links TRBV2 to TRBJ1-2; TRBD1 matches 7 bases. Losses at the gene ends were 6 bases for V and 4 bases for J; bases not matched to a gene: 2. This CDR3 region has 12 residues. Per germline, CDR1 SNHLY and CDR2 FYNNEI. The CDR3 spells CASRTGVYGYTF. The CDR3 nucleotides are TGTGCCAGCAGAACAGGGGTCTATGGCTACACCTTC. Full variable domain (remainder filled in from reference TRBV2 and TRBJ1-2): EPEVTQTPSHQVTQMGQEVILRCVPISNHLYFYWYRQILGQKVEFLVSFYNNEISEKSEIFDDQFSVERPDGSNFTLKIRSTKLEDSAMYFCASRTGVYGYTFGSGTRLTVV.

This clone has a handful of counts. The genes are TRBV27 and TRBJ1-5; TRBD1 might be the D (6 bases). Germline V gene lookup returns CDR1 MNHEY and CDR2 SMNVEV (reference sequence). The CDR3 contains 14 residues. V dropped 4 bases and J dropped 6 bases, with 13 bases sitting between them. CDR3 in amino acids: CASSWGAEGQPQHF. The DNA of the CDR3 is TGTGCCAGCAGTTGGGGGGCGGAGGGTCAGCCCCAGCATTTT.

The chain carries TRBV28 and TRBJ2-7; D not resolved. With 7 bases removed from V and 1 base from J, the gap between germline ends came to 20 bases. The CDR3 runs 16 residues. The germline gives CDR1 MDHEN, CDR2 SYDVKM. The CDR3 DNA reads TGTGCCAGCACCCTCACCCGGAGTAGTCGATCCTACGAGCAGTACTTC. Its protein product is CASTLTRSSRSYEQYF.

The gene calls are TRBV27 and TRBJ2-7; the D is unclear. With 3 bases removed from V and 6 bases from J, the gap between germline ends came to 3 bases. There are 10 residues in the CDR3. Germline assignment: CDR1 MNHEY and CDR2 SMNVEV (reference sequence). CDR3 sequence (DNA): TGTGCCAGCAGTTTTTGCGAGCAGTACTTC. The encoded protein is CASSFCEQYF.

This CDR3 reads CASSKGHNTGELFF. DNA for the CDR3: TGTGCCAGTAGTAAGGGACACAACACCGGGGAGCTGTTTTTT. The V call is TRBV19, the J call TRBJ2-2, with D possibly being TRBD1 (6 bases). V was cut by 4 bases and J by 2 bases, with 8 bases left in between. Germline V lookup: CDR1 LNHDA, CDR2 SQIVND (reference sequence). This CDR3 is built from 14 residues.

This chain uses TRBV30 with TRBJ2-7, with TRBD2 identical over 7 bases. Germline V gives CDR1 GTSNPN, CDR2 SVGIG (reference sequence). CDR3 length: 13 amino acids. J was trimmed by 6 bases and V by 0 bases; bases with no gene match: 5. CDR3 nucleotides: TGTGCCTGGAGTGTTACGCGGGGGAGCGAGCAGTACTTC. As protein: CAWSVTRGSEQYF.

V gene TRBV6-5 combines with J gene TRBJ1-1, with D hard to call. Trimming pared 5 bases from V and 0 bases from J, leaving 13 bases between. The CDR3 is 15 amino acids. The germline gives CDR1 MNHEY, CDR2 SVGAGI. CDR3 bases: TGTGCCAGCAGTACCCCGGCCGGCTTGAACACTGAAGCTTTCTTT. Amino acids: CASSTPAGLNTEAFF.

This rearrangement joins TRBV5-7 to TRBJ1-5; weak D call: TRBD1 (5 bases). TRBV5-7 is placed among ORFs of uncertain function. The CDR3 sequence is 14 residues long. Trimming took 3 bases from V and 3 from J, leaving 10 bases between them. CDR3 sequence (DNA): TGTGCCAGCAGCTCGGGACGGTTCAATCAGCCCCAGCATTTT. Translating gives CASSSGRFNQPQHF.

The chain joins TRBV29-1 to TRBJ2-7; weak D call: TRBD2 (7 bases). Deletions cut 2 bases from V and 6 bases from J, with 8 bases between. Germline CDR1 SQVTM, CDR2 ANQGSEA. The CDR3 is made up of 11 amino acids. CDR3 coding DNA: TGCAGCGTTGAAAGGGGGGGCGAGCAGTACTTC. This codes for CSVERGGEQYF.

The CDR3: CASSGQGYGYTF. The CDR3 DNA follows: TGTGCCAGCAGTGGTCAAGGGTATGGCTACACCTTC. The chain couples TRBV25-1 to TRBJ1-2; D is unresolved. Germline values: CDR1 MGHDK, CDR2 SYGVNS. This CDR3 has 12 amino acids. The V end was cut by 4 bases, the J end by 5 bases, with 8 bases between.

The chain links TRBV20-1 to TRBJ1-1; D remains ambiguous. Looked up from germline, CDR1 is DFQATT and CDR2 is SNEGSKA (reference sequence). CDR3 size: 10 residues. Trimming removed 3 bases at V and 10 bases at J, with 9 bases between. CDR3 DNA sequence: TGCAGTGCTAGGAGTGCGGTAGCTTTCTTT. It codes for CSARSAVAFF.

The genes are TRBV19 and TRBJ2-5, with TRBD1 matching 10 bases. The CDR3 spans 14 residues. V shed 5 bases, J shed 9 bases, and the junction held 9 bases outside the gene matches. Germline V gene lookup returns CDR1 LNHDA and CDR2 SQIVND (reference sequence). The CDR3 region is CASSATGGREAQYF. In DNA, the CDR3 is TGTGCCAGTAGTGCGACAGGGGGCAGGGAGGCCCAGTACTTC. The full variable domain, in which reference TRBV19 and TRBJ2-5 provide the parts outside the CDR3, is DGGITQSPKYLFRKEGQNVTLSCEQNLNHDAMYWYRQDPGQGLRLIYYSQIVNDFQKGDIAEGYSVSREKKESFPLTVTSAQKNPTAFYLCASSATGGREAQYFGPGTRLLVL.

The chain has TRBV15 and TRBJ1-2, with D maybe TRBD1 (5 bases). The CDR3 loop spans 14 amino acids. Trimming cost V 4 bases and J 8 bases, with 17 bases left between them. Germline values: CDR1 LNHNV, CDR2 YYDKDF (reference sequence). CDR3 coding DNA: TGTGCCACCAGCACGAGTGTGGGGGTGCGGGGCTACACCTTC. It encodes CATSTSVGVRGYTF.

The CDR3: CAWSGPTPTGGYTF. DNA for the CDR3: TGTGCCTGGAGTGGACCTACCCCAACGGGTGGCTACACCTTC. This rearrangement joins TRBV30 to TRBJ1-2; no firm D call. CDR1 GTSNPN and CDR2 SVGIG come from the germline V gene (reference sequence). CDR3 length: 14 amino acids. The V and J ends lost 1 base and 7 bases respectively, with 16 bases between them.

This rearrangement joins TRBV4-1 to TRBJ1-1; TRBD1 might be the D (5 bases). CDR1 is MGHRA, CDR2 YSYEKL, per germline. V lost 5 bases to trimming and J lost 10 bases, with 14 bases between them. The CDR3 is made up of 12 amino acids. CDR3 nucleotide sequence: TGCGCCAGCAGCTTTACTGAGGGGACAGCTTTCTTT. Amino acids: CASSFTEGTAFF.

CDR3 nucleotides: TGCAGCGCCCAGGCGGGGGGACCTAACTATGGCTACACCTTC. This gives the protein CSAQAGGPNYGYTF. V is TRBV29-1 and J is TRBJ1-2; D may be TRBD1 (5 bases). Germline V gene data show CDR1 as SQVTM and CDR2 as ANQGSEA. V lost 7 bases and J 0 bases, leaving 15 bases between the germline ends. CDR3 size: 14 residues.

The chain employs TRBV29-1 and TRBJ2-1; D might be TRBD1 or TRBD2, each matching 5 bases. Trimming left V 1 base short and J 0 bases short, with 10 bases between. The CDR3 has 15 amino acids. The V gene's germline CDR1 is SQVTM and CDR2 ANQGSEA. In nucleotides, the CDR3 is TGCAGCGTTGAAGGGGGGACCCACTCCTACAATGAGCAGTTCTTC. Translated: CSVEGGTHSYNEQFF.

The chain carries TRBV30 and TRBJ1-2; possible D gene TRBD1, 5 bases. The V end lost 5 bases, the J end lost 2 bases, and 15 bases lay between the germline ends. CDR3 length equals 14 residues. In germline, CDR1 is GTSNPN, CDR2 SVGIG (reference sequence). CDR3 nucleotides: TGTGCCTGGCTGGGGGACGGGGCCAACTATGGCTACACCTTC. It codes for CAWLGDGANYGYTF. Full variable domain (remainder filled in from reference TRBV30 and TRBJ1-2): SQTIHQWPATLVQPVGSPLSLECTVEGTSNPNLYWYRQAAGRGLQLLFYSVGIGQISSEVPQNLSASRPQDRQFILSSKKLLLSDSGFYLCAWLGDGANYGYTFGSGTRLTVV.

V is TRBV4-3 and J is TRBJ2-1, with no clear D. The ends were cut back, 3 bases at V and 0 bases at J, with 6 bases in the middle. Germline values: CDR1 LGHNA, CDR2 YSLEER. CDR3 length equals 14 residues. The CDR3 DNA follows: TGCGCCAGCAGCCACAGAAGCTCCTACAATGAGCAGTTCTTC. Translated, it gives CASSHRSSYNEQFF.

The chain is built from TRBV5-5 and TRBJ2-5; no definite D call. Germline CDR1 SGHKS, CDR2 YYEKEE (reference sequence). Trimming stripped 1 base from V and 0 bases from J, with 4 bases between. The CDR3 sequence is 13 residues long. Here the CDR3 reads CASSLTDQETQYF. The DNA of the CDR3 is TGTGCCAGCAGCTTGACAGACCAAGAGACCCAGTACTTC.

This chain joins TRBV11-1 and TRBJ2-2; unclear D gene. Trimming stripped 8 bases from V and 4 bases from J, with 11 bases between. The V gene's germline CDR1 is SGHAT and CDR2 FQDESV (reference sequence). The CDR3 totals 13 residues. This chain's CDR3 is CASGKTVTGELFF. The DNA for the CDR3 is TGTGCCAGCGGTAAGACGGTCACCGGGGAGCTGTTTTTT.

The rearrangement joins TRBV9 to TRBJ2-7; D is unresolved. The V end lost 3 bases, the J end lost 4 bases, and 14 bases lay between the germline ends. This CDR3 is 14 amino acids long. Germline V gene sequence: CDR1 SGDLS, CDR2 YYNGEE. The CDR3, as DNA: TGTGCCAGCAGCGGAGATTCCGCATTTTACGAGCAGTACTTC. Encoded protein: CASSGDSAFYEQYF.

This clone has a handful of counts. This rearrangement joins TRBV28 to TRBJ1-2; D gene uncertain. The CDR3 length is 13 residues. Looked up from germline, CDR1 is MDHEN and CDR2 is SYDVKM. With 7 bases removed from V and 4 bases from J, the gap between germline ends came to 13 bases. In DNA, the CDR3 is TGTGCCAGCAACAATCGCAACAGCTATGGCTACACCTTC. Its protein is CASNNRNSYGYTF.

Only a few counts were recorded for this clone. The J gene is TRBJ1-1, the V gene TRBV20-1; possible D gene TRBD1, 6 bases. In germline, CDR1 is DFQATT, CDR2 SNEGSKA (reference sequence). The CDR3 has 9 residues. The CDR3 sequence: CRTGYDAFF. As DNA, the CDR3 is TGCAGAACAGGGTACGACGCTTTCTTT.

This chain connects TRBV6-6 to TRBJ2-7, with TRBD2 matching over 9 bases. Looked up from germline, CDR1 is MNHNY and CDR2 is SVGAGI (reference sequence). J was trimmed by 2 bases and V by 4 bases; bases with no gene match: 6. The CDR3 runs to 15 residues. Here the CDR3 reads CASSSRLAVAYEQYF. CDR3 nucleotide sequence: TGTGCCAGCAGTTCGAGACTAGCGGTTGCCTACGAGCAGTACTTC.